The table lists the clone carrying this TCR beta chain with many counts. cDNA molecules, individually, were tagged with unique molecular identifiers. One entry per CDR3 protein, called by TCRdb with MiXCR from the 5' RACE reads. The sample records tens of thousands of distinct CDR3 sequences, about 13% being singletons. Germline CDR1 reads SEHNR; CDR2 reads FQNEAQ (reference sequence). The V and J ends lost 5 bases and 12 bases respectively, with 13 bases between them. This CDR3 is built from 11 residues. This sample was taken from a study of early T cells in non-severe SARS-CoV-2 infection. Sequenced material: whole blood. This chain connects TRBV7-9 to TRBJ1-1; D remains ambiguous. This clonotype was obtained from an adult who was a healthcare worker with PCR-confirmed SARS-CoV-2 infection or an uninfected control (not recorded which). The CDR3 reads CASSALTLPFF. CDR3 nucleotides: TGTGCCAGCAGCGCCCTTACCCTCCCTTTCTTT.